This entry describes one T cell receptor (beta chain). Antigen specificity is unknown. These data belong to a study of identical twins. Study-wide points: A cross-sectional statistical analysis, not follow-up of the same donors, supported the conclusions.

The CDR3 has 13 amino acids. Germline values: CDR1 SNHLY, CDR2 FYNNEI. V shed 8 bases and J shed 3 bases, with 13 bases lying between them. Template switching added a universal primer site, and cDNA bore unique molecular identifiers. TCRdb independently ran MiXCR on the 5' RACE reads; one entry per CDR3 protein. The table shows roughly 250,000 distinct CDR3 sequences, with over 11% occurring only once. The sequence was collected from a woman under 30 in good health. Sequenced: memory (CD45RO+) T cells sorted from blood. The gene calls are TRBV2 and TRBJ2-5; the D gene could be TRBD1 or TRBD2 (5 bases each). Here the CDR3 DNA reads TGTGCCAGCCACTGGGACCTGAAAGAGACCCAGTACTTC. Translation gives CASHWDLKETQYF. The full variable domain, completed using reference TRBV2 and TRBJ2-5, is EPEVTQTPSHQVTQMGQEVILRCVPISNHLYFYWYRQILGQKVEFLVSFYNNEISEKSEIFDDQFSVERPDGSNFTLKIRSTKLEDSAMYFCASHWDLKETQYFGPGTRLLVL.